The sequence of this T cell receptor (beta chain) was determined in a study of shared clonotypes between healthy human individuals. Study background: Three CD4 naive, three CD4 memory, two CD8 naive and one CD8 memory plate were used per donor. Whole-study findings and limits: About 5% of naive CD4 clonotypes were shared across several donors. Tissue TCR repertoires likely differ from these blood-only repertoires.

On this clone: Its antigen is still unknown. Other DNA variants within this sample encode the same CDR3.

Germline CDR1 reads SGHTA; CDR2 reads FQGTGA. Trimming took off 0 bases at V and 5 bases at J, with 10 bases between the two ends. CDR3 length: 14 residues. Profiling relied on immunoSEQ multiplex PCR, and the TCRdb table lists in-frame clones only, not all of them. The sample yields some 2,500,000 clones, around 92% seen once. The rearrangement links TRBV7-3 to TRBJ2-5; D may correspond to TRBD1 or TRBD2 (5 bases each). The clonotype comes from a young man in good health. Some clones in this sample may be carry-over from other donors' samples. The sequencing sample was made of naive CD4+ T cells from PBMCs. The subset was: CD45RA+ positively selected. The chain's CDR3 is CASSLTGAGETQYF. Here the CDR3 DNA reads TGTGCCAGCAGCTTAACCGGGGCAGGGGAGACCCAGTACTTC. The full variable domain, rest sourced from reference TRBV7-3 and TRBJ2-5, is GAGVSQTPSNKVTEKGKYVELRCDPISGHTALYWYRQSLGQGPEFLIYFQGTGAADDSGLPNDRFFAVRPEGSVSTLKIQRTERGDSAVYLCASSLTGAGETQYFGPGTRLLVL.